The T cell receptor beta chain under discussion was sequenced for a study of blood T cell repertoires in COVID-19. The CDR3 covers 15 residues. The method was immunoSEQ multiplex PCR; TCRdb's version includes in-frame clones alone and lacks a portion of them. There are about 280,000 clones in the sample; about 85% occur only once, and 13% lies in the top ten. Sequencing was performed on peripheral blood. This TCR came from a human donor in a cohort sampled during active COVID-19. The gene calls are TRBV12-1 and TRBJ1-5. TRBV12-1 is reported as a pseudogene. The CDR3: CASSLVPSSNQPQHF. For the CDR3, the DNA is TGTGCCAGCAGCTTGGTGCCTAGTAGCAATCAGCCCCAGCATTTT.